The clone carrying this T cell receptor beta chain was observed once. Original data processing: Amplification of reference gene primers provided the estimated nucleated cell counts. The protocol was immunoSEQ multiplex PCR, while the TCRdb copy is restricted to in-frame clones and leaves out a portion. D and trimming were read from the DNA, whereas the V and J calls and clone size are those reported in that table. The sample consists of more than 300,000 clones, approximately 89% of them appearing once. The data were taken from a study of blood T cell repertoires in COVID-19. The wider study: The United States, Italy and Spain supplied acute and convalescent COVID-19 samples. T cells, B-cell-depleted T cells, or PBMCs provided the cDNA or gDNA that served as material.

The germline V gene encodes CDR1 MGHDK and CDR2 SYGVNS. The trim removed 6 bases at V and 5 bases at J, leaving 8 bases unmatched. The CDR3 sequence is 15 residues long. This receptor was identified in a woman under 30 who had recovered from COVID-19. The specimen sequenced was peripheral blood. The chain has TRBV25-1 and TRBJ2-1; 9 nucleotides match TRBD1. The CDR3 is CASRSPGQGNNEQFF. CDR3 DNA sequence: TGTGCCAGCAGATCACCGGGACAGGGTAACAATGAGCAGTTCTTC.